The 26 T cell receptor beta chains presented below share a single source sample, sequenced in a study of cytomegalovirus exposure and HLA in healthy donors. The PCR used 60 Vbeta and 13 Jbeta primers. Libraries were prepared by immunoSEQ multiplex PCR; TCRdb keeps only in-frame clonotypes and omits some of them. This table holds approximately 150,000 clones, about 80% found once. Sequenced input: PBMCs. The receptors stem from a woman aged 55 to 70 in good health and CMV-seropositive.

V gene TRBV4-2 combines with J gene TRBJ2-3; tentative D call: TRBD1 (5 bases). The CDR3 consists of 16 residues. The V end lost 1 base, the J end lost 2 bases, and 13 bases lay between the germline ends. Germline lookup yields CDR1 LGHNA and CDR2 YNFKEQ. The CDR3 loop reads CASSQVLRGSTDTQYF. CDR3 in DNA: TGTGCCAGCAGCCAAGTACTTAGGGGTTCCACAGATACGCAGTATTTT.

This rearrangement joins TRBV21-1 to TRBJ1-5; TRBD1 was called by the table and not checked on the DNA. TRBV21-1 is classified as a pseudogene. This CDR3 is 20 amino acids long. CDR3: CASSKAPEGQGRVNCQPQHF. For the CDR3, the DNA is TGTGCCAGCAGCAAGGCCCCCGAGGGACAGGGGAGAGTCAATTGTCAGCCCCAGCATTTT.

The V gene is TRBV18, the J gene TRBJ2-2; 8 positions agree with TRBD1. CDR1 KGHSH and CDR2 LQKENI come from the germline V gene. This CDR3 contains 16 residues. Trimming at V came to 2 bases and at J to 3 bases, leaving 5 bases not matched to a gene. CDR3 DNA: TGTGCCAGCTCACCAGACCAGGGGGCCTACACCGGGGAGCTGTTTTTT. Translated, it gives CASSPDQGAYTGELFF.

This sequence joins TRBV19 and TRBJ2-5, with 7 bases lining up with TRBD2. CDR1 and CDR2 from the germline V gene are LNHDA and SQIVND (reference sequence). The CDR3 loop spans 14 amino acids. V was clipped by 5 bases and J by 5 bases; unmatched bases: 8. The CDR3 DNA reads as TGTGCCAGTAGTCTACGACTAGCAGACGAGACCCAGTACTTC. It codes for CASSLRLADETQYF. Supplemented by reference TRBV19 and TRBJ2-5, the full variable domain reads DGGITQSPKYLFRKEGQNVTLSCEQNLNHDAMYWYRQDPGQGLRLIYYSQIVNDFQKGDIAEGYSVSREKKESFPLTVTSAQKNPTAFYLCASSLRLADETQYFGPGTRLLVL.

As concerns this clone: The same CDR3 arises from other DNA sequences in this sample as well. The chain has TRBV6-5 and TRBJ2-7; 11 bases are shared with TRBD2. The CDR3 is made up of 14 amino acids. Germline CDR1 MNHEY, CDR2 SVGAGI. The ends lost 5 bases at V and 2 bases at J; junction bases unmatched: 2. CDR3 in amino acids: CASSGTSGPYEQYF. As DNA, the CDR3 is TGTGCCAGCAGTGGGACTAGCGGTCCCTACGAGCAGTACTTC.

The J gene is TRBJ2-1, the V gene TRBV7-9; 10 bases match TRBD2. The CDR3 covers 16 residues. V lost 5 bases to trimming and J lost 0 bases; unmatched junction nucleotides: 4. Looked up from germline, CDR1 is SEHNR and CDR2 is FQNEAQ (reference sequence). The CDR3 loop reads CASSPTSGISYNEQFF. The CDR3, as DNA: TGTGCCAGCAGCCCAACTAGCGGGATCTCCTACAATGAGCAGTTCTTC.

This chain links TRBV28 with TRBJ2-3; D is perhaps TRBD2 (11 bases). The CDR3 totals 20 residues. V gave up 3 bases and J gave up 6 bases, with 31 bases separating them. Germline lookup yields CDR1 MDHEN and CDR2 SYDVKM. The chain's CDR3 is CASSFLRTGGLAATADTQYF. In DNA form, the CDR3 reads TGTGCCAGCAGTTTCCTGAGGACAGGGGGACTAGCGGCCACGGCCGATACGCAGTATTTT.

The chain couples TRBV6-1 to TRBJ2-5, with unresolved D. Trimming shortened V by 2 bases and J by 1 base, and 5 bases separated the two germline ends. The CDR3 spans 13 residues. The germline V gene has CDR1 MNHNS and CDR2 SASEGT. CDR3 region: CASSETSQETQYF. The CDR3 nucleotides read TGTGCCAGCAGTGAAACCAGCCAAGAGACCCAGTACTTC.

The V and J genes are TRBV30 and TRBJ2-5; 7 bases are a match to TRBD2. CDR1 GTSNPN and CDR2 SVGIG come from the germline V gene (reference sequence). V lost 3 bases to trimming and J lost 11 bases; unmatched junction nucleotides: 12. The CDR3 is made up of 13 amino acids. CDR3 coding DNA: TGTGCCTGGAGGTCTAGCGGCTTTCAGGAGCAGTACTTC. This gives the protein CAWRSSGFQEQYF. Complete variable domain (other parts from reference TRBV30 and TRBJ2-5): SQTIHQWPATLVQPVGSPLSLECTVEGTSNPNLYWYRQAAGRGLQLLFYSVGIGQISSEVPQNLSASRPQDRQFILSSKKLLLSDSGFYLCAWRSSGFQEQYFGPGTRLLVL.

The chain combines TRBV5-1 with TRBJ2-7; 7 bases fit TRBD1. Losses at the gene ends were 0 bases for V and 4 bases for J; bases not matched to a gene: 4. There are 14 residues in the CDR3. From germline, CDR1 is SGHRS and CDR2 YFSETQ. The CDR3: CASSLEGALYEQYF. In DNA, the CDR3 is TGCGCCAGCAGCTTGGAGGGGGCTTTGTACGAGCAGTACTTC.

V is TRBV7-9 and J is TRBJ1-1; the match to TRBD1 covers 7 bases. The germline V gene encodes CDR1 SEHNR and CDR2 FQNEAQ (reference sequence). There are 19 residues in the CDR3. With V trimmed by 5 bases and J by 3 bases, 21 bases remained unmatched. The CDR3 protein is CASSAMGWGRGKEDTEAFF. The CDR3 DNA reads as TGTGCCAGCAGCGCCATGGGGTGGGGCAGGGGGAAAGAGGACACTGAAGCTTTCTTT. Full variable domain (rest looked up from reference TRBV7-9 and TRBJ1-1): DTGVSQNPRHKITKRGQNVTFRCDPISEHNRLYWYRQTLGQGPEFLTYFQNEAQLEKSRLLSDRFSAERPKGSFSTLEIQRTEQGDSAMYLCASSAMGWGRGKEDTEAFFGQGTRLTVV.

This chain links TRBV19 with TRBJ1-1; D is possibly TRBD1 (5 bases). The CDR3 loop spans 14 amino acids. V was pared by 5 bases and J by 2 bases, with 12 bases between. The germline V gene has CDR1 LNHDA and CDR2 SQIVND (reference sequence). CDR3 coding DNA: TGTGCCAGTAGTCCGGGTACAGGTAACACTGAAGCTTTCTTT. This sequence encodes CASSPGTGNTEAFF.

V usage is TRBV29-1 and J usage is TRBJ2-3; 13 positions agree with TRBD2. This CDR3 is built from 14 residues. Trimming cost V 6 bases and J 5 bases; bases outside gene matches: 5. The germline gives CDR1 SQVTM, CDR2 ANQGSEA. The CDR3 DNA reads TGCAGCGTCTTACTAGCGGGAGGGATAGATACGCAGTATTTT. Amino acids: CSVLLAGGIDTQYF.

This chain connects TRBV29-1 to TRBJ2-1, with 8 bases lining up with TRBD1. Looked up from germline, CDR1 is SQVTM and CDR2 is ANQGSEA. There are 12 residues in the CDR3. V shed 7 bases and J 9 bases; nucleotides not matched to a gene: 8. The CDR3 bases are TGCAGCGGCCGGGACAGGATAATTGAGCAGTTCTTC. Protein product: CSGRDRIIEQFF.

The chain has TRBV19 and TRBJ2-2; 7 bases line up with TRBD1. Germline V gives CDR1 LNHDA, CDR2 SQIVND (reference sequence). The CDR3 loop spans 14 amino acids. Trimming cost V 6 bases and J 3 bases; bases outside gene matches: 4. CDR3 region: CASRQGTYTGELFF. DNA of the CDR3: TGTGCCAGTAGACAGGGGACCTACACCGGGGAGCTGTTTTTT.

The J gene is TRBJ1-1, the V gene TRBV19, with TRBD1 matching over 7 bases. Losses at the gene ends were 4 bases for V and 3 bases for J; bases not matched to a gene: 2. CDR3 length: 13 residues. Looked up from germline, CDR1 is LNHDA and CDR2 is SQIVND (reference sequence). CDR3 in amino acids: CASSTDRDTEAFF. DNA of the CDR3: TGTGCCAGTAGTACCGACAGGGACACTGAAGCTTTCTTT.

The chain uses TRBV28 and TRBJ1-1; 7 bases fit TRBD1. The CDR3 has 15 amino acids. The germline V gene encodes CDR1 MDHEN and CDR2 SYDVKM. Germline trimming cut 2 bases from V and 1 base from J; bases unmatched to any gene: 4. CDR3 DNA: TGTGCCAGCAGTTTAGCCCGGGACAGGAACACTGAAGCTTTCTTT. It translates to CASSLARDRNTEAFF.

The chain combines TRBV2 with TRBJ1-4; 10 positions match TRBD1. This CDR3 is built from 15 residues. V lost 1 base and J lost 7; bases outside the gene matches: 3. In germline, CDR1 is SNHLY, CDR2 FYNNEI. In DNA form, the CDR3 reads TGTGCCAGCAGTGAAGGTGACAGGGGGCTTGAAAAACTGTTTTTT. As protein: CASSEGDRGLEKLFF.

This sequence joins TRBV28 and TRBJ1-4, with D unclear. Germline V gene data show CDR1 as MDHEN and CDR2 as SYDVKM. The CDR3 consists of 13 residues. V gave up 6 bases and J gave up 2 bases, with 7 bases separating them. The CDR3 DNA follows: TGTGCCAGCAGCCAGCGGACTAATGAAAAACTGTTTTTT. The encoded protein is CASSQRTNEKLFF.

This sequence joins TRBV28 and TRBJ2-1, with D possibly TRBD2 on 6 matching bases. V gave up 5 bases and J gave up 6 bases, with 23 bases separating them. CDR3 length equals 17 residues. CDR1 is MDHEN and CDR2 is SYDVKM in the germline V gene. CDR3 coding DNA: TGTGCCAGCAGTCCCCCCGTTAGAGGGAGGTTCGGCAATGAGCAGTTCTTC. Translating gives CASSPPVRGRFGNEQFF. The variable domain in full, completed from reference TRBV28 and TRBJ2-1, reads DVKVTQSSRYLVKRTGEKVFLECVQDMDHENMFWYRQDPGLGLRLIYFSYDVKMKEKGDIPEGYSVSREKKERFSLILESASTNQTSMYLCASSPPVRGRFGNEQFFGPGTRLTVL.

This clone has more than one count but fewer than ten. CDR3 residues: CASSTGEYNEQFF. Here the CDR3 DNA reads TGTGCCAGCAGTACAGGTGAATACAATGAGCAGTTCTTC. The rearrangement joins TRBV6-1 to TRBJ2-1; TRBD1 might be the D (5 bases). With 5 bases removed from V and 4 bases from J, the gap between germline ends came to 9 bases. The CDR3 spans 13 residues. Germline V lookup: CDR1 MNHNS, CDR2 SASEGT.

The chain recombines TRBV7-3 with TRBJ1-5; TRBD1 matches at 8 bases. Per germline, CDR1 SGHTA and CDR2 FQGTGA. V dropped 4 bases and J dropped 7; count of bases not matched to a gene: 12. CDR3 size: 16 residues. The CDR3 here is CASSSPQGVPWQPQHF. CDR3 coding DNA: TGTGCCAGCAGCTCACCACAGGGGGTCCCCTGGCAGCCCCAGCATTTT.

This clone was found once. This chain joins TRBV2 and TRBJ2-3, with TRBD2 matching over 11 bases. The trim removed 4 bases at V and 6 bases at J, leaving 3 bases unmatched. Germline values: CDR1 SNHLY, CDR2 FYNNEI. CDR3 length: 14 residues. This CDR3 reads CASSGLAGSDTQYF. CDR3 coding DNA: TGTGCCAGCAGTGGACTAGCGGGATCGGATACGCAGTATTTT.

The V call is TRBV28, the J call TRBJ1-3; 11 bases map to TRBD1. This CDR3 has 16 amino acids. Per germline, CDR1 MDHEN and CDR2 SYDVKM. Trimming took 6 bases from V and 3 from J; bases not matched to a gene: 7. The DNA for the CDR3 is TGTGCCAGCAGCAATCCGGGACAGGGGGATGGAAACACCATATATTTT. This sequence encodes CASSNPGQGDGNTIYF.

This chain joins TRBV2 and TRBJ2-3, with 11 nucleotides matching TRBD2. The germline gives CDR1 SNHLY, CDR2 FYNNEI. V dropped 2 bases and J dropped 1; count of bases not matched to a gene: 8. The CDR3 runs 18 residues. The CDR3 nucleotides are TGTGCCAGCAGTGAATTAGGGGCGACTAGCGGGGGCACAGATACGCAGTATTTT. It yields the protein CASSELGATSGGTDTQYF.

This chain links TRBV7-9 with TRBJ2-5, with a weak D call TRBD1 (5 bases). The closer fit of TRBJ2-7 to the DNA end suggests the J call may be wrong. This CDR3 is 13 amino acids long. Germline CDR1 is SEHNR and CDR2 is FQNEAQ (reference sequence). The CDR3 DNA sequence: TGTGCCAGCAGCATAAACGCAGGGTACGAGCAGTACTTC. The encoded protein is CASSINAGYEQYF.